The clone carrying this T cell receptor beta chain was observed many times. The library came from three nested PCR rounds adapted from ARM-PCR protocols. MiXCR, run by TCRdb on the multiplex PCR reads, gives a single entry per CDR3 protein. The repertoire holds over 100,000 distinct CDR3 sequences, with about 61% as singletons. The template was RNA from unsorted bulk tissue. The normal lung tissue was taken more than 3 cm from the tumor edge. This sample is drawn from a study of tumor and adjacent non-tumor tissue in lung cancer. The wider study: The cohort had about twelve adenocarcinoma, 2 squamous cell and 1 small cell patients.

V lost 6 bases, J lost 4 bases, and 12 bases lay in between. Per germline, CDR1 LGHNT and CDR2 FRNRAP. The CDR3 is made up of 13 amino acids. The chain carries TRBV12-5 and TRBJ1-2; a weak D match, TRBD1 (5 bases). The sample taken for sequencing was distant non-tumor lung tissue. The receptor was derived from a man between 60 and 70 years old with non-small cell lung cancer. The chain's CDR3 is CASGLGLIYGYTF. The CDR3 DNA follows: TGTGCTAGTGGCCTGGGACTGATCTATGGCTACACCTTC.